These T cell receptor beta chains were read from a single sample in a study of T-cell memory formation after mild COVID-19. Using its own MiXCR run on the 5' RACE reads, TCRdb lists one record per CDR3 protein. This table holds 130,000 to 150,000 distinct CDR3 sequences, 19% found once. Specimen: PBMCs or a T cell subset sorted from them (not recorded which). These receptor sequences come from an adult woman who had mild COVID-19 (a few samples of this study predate the infection). Cell type and time point are not known. Each CDR3 is given with its conserved first and last residue. Fields, in order: J gene, clone size, V gene, D gene, CDR3 protein, CDR3 DNA. The D gene is left open where the match is weak. The listing skips clone size in some rows; elsewhere it reads once, few, many or a size class.

j_call: TRBJ2-5
clone_size: .
v_call: TRBV12-3/TRBV12-4
d_call: .
cdr3_aa: CASSLGTALETQYF
cdr3_nt: TGTGCCAGCAGTTTAGGAACAGCATTGGAGACCCAGTACTTC

j_call: TRBJ2-3
clone_size: .
v_call: TRBV20-1
d_call: TRBD2
cdr3_aa: CSPTQRGGGTDTQYF
cdr3_nt: TGCAGTCCAACTCAGCGAGGCGGGGGGACAGATACGCAGTATTTT

j_call: TRBJ2-1
clone_size: .
v_call: TRBV25-1
d_call: .
cdr3_aa: CASSALIRDGYNEQFF
cdr3_nt: TGTGCCAGCAGTGCGCTTATCCGGGACGGCTACAATGAGCAGTTCTTC

j_call: TRBJ2-2
clone_size: few
v_call: TRBV5-1
d_call: .
cdr3_aa: CASSLYYNTGELFF
cdr3_nt: TGCGCCAGCAGCTTGTACTACAACACCGGGGAGCTGTTTTTT

j_call: TRBJ2-4
clone_size: few
v_call: TRBV9
d_call: TRBD1
cdr3_aa: CASSVAGGWSKNIQYF
cdr3_nt: TGTGCCAGCAGCGTAGCAGGGGGTTGGTCCAAAAACATTCAGTACTTC

j_call: TRBJ2-1
clone_size: .
v_call: TRBV5-1
d_call: .
cdr3_aa: CASTSDNEQFF
cdr3_nt: TGCGCCAGCACTAGCGACAATGAGCAGTTCTTC

j_call: TRBJ1-1
clone_size: few
v_call: TRBV4-1
d_call: TRBD1
cdr3_aa: CASSLRGDLQGPLGPEAFF
cdr3_nt: TGCGCCAGCAGCCTCAGGGGGGACCTGCAGGGGCCACTGGGCCCTGAAGCTTTCTTT

j_call: TRBJ2-1
clone_size: .
v_call: TRBV5-1
d_call: .
cdr3_aa: CASNRDTLSGEQFF
cdr3_nt: TGCGCCAGTAACCGGGACACCCTAAGCGGTGAGCAGTTCTTC

j_call: TRBJ2-1
clone_size: .
v_call: TRBV9
d_call: .
cdr3_aa: CASSIHGTTGNEQFF
cdr3_nt: TGTGCCAGCAGCATACACGGGACGACTGGAAATGAGCAGTTCTTC

j_call: TRBJ2-7
clone_size: .
v_call: TRBV7-9
d_call: TRBD2
cdr3_aa: CASSTWGLAENEQYF
cdr3_nt: TGTGCCAGCAGCACCTGGGGACTAGCGGAGAACGAGCAGTACTTC

j_call: TRBJ2-1
clone_size: .
v_call: TRBV7-2
d_call: TRBD2
cdr3_aa: CASSLVGGGGWNEQFF
cdr3_nt: TGTGCCAGCAGCTTGGTTGGGGGGGGTGGTTGGAATGAGCAGTTCTTC

j_call: TRBJ1-5
clone_size: .
v_call: TRBV24-1
d_call: TRBD1
cdr3_aa: CATSEGQGDNQPQHF
cdr3_nt: TGTGCCACCAGTGAGGGACAGGGGGACAATCAGCCCCAGCATTTT

j_call: TRBJ2-3
clone_size: few
v_call: TRBV7-2
d_call: TRBD2
cdr3_aa: CASSLAGGVASGRTSTDTQYF
cdr3_nt: TGTGCCAGCAGCTTAGCCGGCGGTGTGGCTAGCGGGAGAACTAGCACAGATACGCAGTATTTT

j_call: TRBJ1-4
clone_size: few
v_call: TRBV5-1
d_call: .
cdr3_aa: CASSSGRSNEKLFF
cdr3_nt: TGCGCCAGCAGCTCAGGGAGGTCTAATGAAAAACTGTTTTTT

j_call: TRBJ1-3
clone_size: .
v_call: TRBV6-1
d_call: TRBD1
cdr3_aa: CASSSQTGSRNTIYF
cdr3_nt: TGTGCCAGCAGTTCACAGACAGGGTCGCGAAACACCATATATTTT

j_call: TRBJ2-7
clone_size: few
v_call: TRBV27
d_call: TRBD1
cdr3_aa: CASSLGQGTEQYF
cdr3_nt: TGTGCCAGCAGTTTAGGACAGGGCACCGAGCAGTACTTC

j_call: TRBJ1-5
clone_size: once
v_call: TRBV20-1
d_call: .
cdr3_aa: CSARGQAGGQPQHF
cdr3_nt: TGCAGTGCTAGAGGACAGGCTGGGGGTCAGCCCCAGCATTTT

j_call: TRBJ2-1
clone_size: few
v_call: TRBV6-2/TRBV6-3
d_call: .
cdr3_aa: CASSYNSFTYNEQFF
cdr3_nt: TGTGCCAGCAGTTACAACTCCTTCACCTACAATGAGCAGTTCTTC

j_call: TRBJ2-5
clone_size: few
v_call: TRBV20-1
d_call: .
cdr3_aa: CSVFLPPGSSQYF
cdr3_nt: TGCAGTGTTTTCTTACCGCCGGGTTCGTCCCAGTACTTC

j_call: TRBJ2-7
clone_size: .
v_call: TRBV3-1
d_call: .
cdr3_aa: CASSRLPGGPYEQYF
cdr3_nt: TGTGCCAGCAGCCGCCTGCCCGGGGGCCCCTACGAGCAGTACTTC

j_call: TRBJ1-5
clone_size: .
v_call: TRBV24-1
d_call: .
cdr3_aa: CATSGPSWDSNQPQHF
cdr3_nt: TGTGCCACCAGTGGTCCCTCGTGGGATAGCAATCAGCCCCAGCATTTT

j_call: TRBJ2-7
clone_size: few
v_call: TRBV29-1
d_call: .
cdr3_aa: CSVSPGGHEQYF
cdr3_nt: TGCAGCGTTAGTCCGGGGGGCCACGAGCAGTACTTC

j_call: TRBJ2-3
clone_size: .
v_call: TRBV9
d_call: .
cdr3_aa: CASSVDQTDTQYF
cdr3_nt: TGTGCCAGCAGCGTAGACCAGACAGATACGCAGTATTTT

j_call: TRBJ2-3
clone_size: .
v_call: TRBV12-3/TRBV12-4
d_call: .
cdr3_aa: CASSLVGRPVAQYF
cdr3_nt: TGTGCCAGCAGTTTGGTCGGGAGACCCGTGGCGCAGTATTTT

j_call: TRBJ2-5
clone_size: few
v_call: TRBV27
d_call: .
cdr3_aa: CASSLWVGIETQYF
cdr3_nt: TGTGCCAGCAGTTTATGGGTGGGAATTGAGACCCAGTACTTC

j_call: TRBJ1-3
clone_size: few
v_call: TRBV7-9
d_call: .
cdr3_aa: CASSLGQSDHF
cdr3_nt: TGTGCCAGCAGCTTAGGACAGTCGGACCATTTT

j_call: TRBJ2-1
clone_size: few
v_call: TRBV7-2
d_call: TRBD2
cdr3_aa: CASSLARTSGSSEFF
cdr3_nt: TGTGCCAGCAGCTTAGCGCGGACTAGCGGGTCCTCGGAGTTCTTC

j_call: TRBJ2-3
clone_size: .
v_call: TRBV7-2
d_call: .
cdr3_aa: CASSPDGNGNTDTQYF
cdr3_nt: TGTGCCAGCAGCCCGGACGGTAACGGTAACACAGATACGCAGTATTTT

j_call: TRBJ2-5
clone_size: few
v_call: TRBV18
d_call: .
cdr3_aa: CASSPQGEETQYF
cdr3_nt: TGTGCCAGCTCACCACAGGGGGAAGAGACCCAGTACTTC

j_call: TRBJ2-5
clone_size: .
v_call: TRBV5-1
d_call: .
cdr3_aa: CASSLGGGGMETQYF
cdr3_nt: TGCGCCAGCAGCCTCGGCGGAGGGGGCATGGAGACCCAGTACTTC

j_call: TRBJ1-4
clone_size: .
v_call: TRBV9
d_call: .
cdr3_aa: CASSVGTVNEKLFF
cdr3_nt: TGTGCCAGCAGCGTAGGCACCGTTAATGAAAAACTGTTTTTT

j_call: TRBJ2-7
clone_size: .
v_call: TRBV5-1
d_call: TRBD2
cdr3_aa: CASSPRAGSSYEQYF
cdr3_nt: TGCGCCAGCAGCCCCCGAGCGGGGTCCTCCTACGAGCAGTACTTC

j_call: TRBJ1-2
clone_size: few
v_call: TRBV5-1
d_call: .
cdr3_aa: CASSSKGISGYGYTF
cdr3_nt: TGCGCCAGCAGCTCGAAGGGAATATCGGGCTATGGCTACACCTTC

j_call: TRBJ2-5
clone_size: .
v_call: TRBV12-3/TRBV12-4
d_call: .
cdr3_aa: CASSLANGGTQYF
cdr3_nt: TGTGCCAGCAGTTTAGCGAACGGGGGGACCCAGTACTTC

j_call: TRBJ1-4
clone_size: few
v_call: TRBV5-4
d_call: .
cdr3_aa: CASSLDRKKLFF
cdr3_nt: TGTGCCAGCAGCCTGGACCGTAAAAAACTGTTTTTT

j_call: TRBJ1-2
clone_size: once
v_call: TRBV4-1
d_call: TRBD1
cdr3_aa: CASSQDTGTGGGGYTF
cdr3_nt: TGCGCCAGCAGCCAAGATACGGGGACAGGCGGGGGGGGCTACACCTTC

j_call: TRBJ2-7
clone_size: few
v_call: TRBV14
d_call: .
cdr3_aa: CASSQLRLASLYEQYF
cdr3_nt: TGTGCCAGCAGCCAATTGCGGCTAGCGAGCTTATACGAGCAGTACTTC

j_call: TRBJ1-1
clone_size: .
v_call: TRBV7-2
d_call: .
cdr3_aa: CASSYGGAGPYGAFF
cdr3_nt: TGTGCCAGCAGCTATGGTGGCGCGGGGCCCTACGGAGCTTTCTTT

j_call: TRBJ1-1
clone_size: .
v_call: TRBV15
d_call: .
cdr3_aa: CATSRDPTVVAEAFF
cdr3_nt: TGTGCCACCAGCAGAGACCCGACCGTCGTAGCTGAAGCTTTCTTT

j_call: TRBJ1-6
clone_size: .
v_call: TRBV6-5
d_call: .
cdr3_aa: CASKEVLSLNSPLHF
cdr3_nt: TGTGCCAGCAAAGAGGTTCTATCCCTAAATTCACCCCTCCACTTT

j_call: TRBJ2-5
clone_size: few
v_call: TRBV5-5
d_call: .
cdr3_aa: CASSRAIWAGQETQYF
cdr3_nt: TGTGCCAGCAGCCGAGCTATTTGGGCAGGTCAAGAGACCCAGTACTTC

j_call: TRBJ2-1
clone_size: .
v_call: TRBV24-1
d_call: TRBD2
cdr3_aa: CATSDFQGLGTYNEQFF
cdr3_nt: TGTGCCACCAGTGATTTCCAGGGACTAGGGACCTACAATGAGCAGTTCTTC

j_call: TRBJ2-1
clone_size: .
v_call: TRBV11-2
d_call: .
cdr3_aa: CASSLMWGEQFF
cdr3_nt: TGTGCCAGCAGCTTAATGTGGGGTGAGCAGTTCTTC

j_call: TRBJ2-3
clone_size: .
v_call: TRBV7-2
d_call: .
cdr3_aa: CASSFRPSADTQYF
cdr3_nt: TGTGCCAGCAGCTTTAGACCCAGCGCAGATACGCAGTATTTT

j_call: TRBJ2-3
clone_size: few
v_call: TRBV6-5
d_call: .
cdr3_aa: CASSRSGLNTDTQYF
cdr3_nt: TGTGCCAGCAGCCGAAGCGGTCTCAACACAGATACGCAGTATTTT

j_call: TRBJ1-1
clone_size: once
v_call: TRBV12-3/TRBV12-4
d_call: .
cdr3_aa: CASSLTWGGNTEAFF
cdr3_nt: TGTGCCAGCAGCCTCACCTGGGGGGGGAACACTGAAGCTTTCTTT

j_call: TRBJ1-5
clone_size: .
v_call: TRBV4-1
d_call: .
cdr3_aa: CASSQDWGRTHEGQPQHF
cdr3_nt: TGCGCCAGCAGCCAAGATTGGGGGCGGACACATGAAGGTCAGCCCCAGCATTTT

j_call: TRBJ1-2
clone_size: .
v_call: TRBV3-1
d_call: .
cdr3_aa: CASSQMTGGLGYTF
cdr3_nt: TGTGCCAGCAGCCAAATGACGGGGGGCCTTGGCTACACCTTC

j_call: TRBJ1-1
clone_size: .
v_call: TRBV6-5
d_call: .
cdr3_aa: CASSYDGGEDTEAFF
cdr3_nt: TGTGCCAGCAGTTACGATGGGGGTGAGGACACTGAAGCTTTCTTT

j_call: TRBJ2-7
clone_size: many
v_call: TRBV12-3/TRBV12-4
d_call: .
cdr3_aa: CASSLRHEQYF
cdr3_nt: TGTGCCAGCAGTTTAAGGCACGAGCAGTACTTC

j_call: TRBJ1-2
clone_size: few
v_call: TRBV29-1
d_call: .
cdr3_aa: CSVEDRATLFNYGYTF
cdr3_nt: TGCAGCGTTGAGGACAGAGCCACGCTATTTAACTATGGCTACACCTTC

j_call: TRBJ2-5
clone_size: few
v_call: TRBV7-9
d_call: TRBD1
cdr3_aa: CASSLGTGRVQETQYF
cdr3_nt: TGTGCCAGCAGCCTAGGGACAGGGAGAGTCCAAGAGACCCAGTACTTC

j_call: TRBJ2-3
clone_size: .
v_call: TRBV29-1
d_call: TRBD2
cdr3_aa: CSVGRTSGTDTQYF
cdr3_nt: TGCAGCGTTGGAAGGACTAGCGGCACAGATACGCAGTATTTT

j_call: TRBJ1-5
clone_size: .
v_call: TRBV20-1
d_call: TRBD1
cdr3_aa: CSAGQGLGNQPQHF
cdr3_nt: TGCAGTGCAGGACAGGGCTTGGGCAATCAGCCCCAGCATTTT

j_call: TRBJ1-2
clone_size: .
v_call: TRBV3-1
d_call: .
cdr3_aa: CASRRAAGVGYTF
cdr3_nt: TGTGCCAGCAGGCGCGCAGCGGGGGTCGGCTACACCTTC

j_call: TRBJ2-1
clone_size: .
v_call: TRBV5-1
d_call: .
cdr3_aa: CASSLGPYNEQFF
cdr3_nt: TGCGCCAGCAGCTTGGGACCTTACAATGAGCAGTTCTTC

j_call: TRBJ2-3
clone_size: few
v_call: TRBV7-3
d_call: .
cdr3_aa: CASSLVGMDTQYF
cdr3_nt: TGTGCCAGCAGCTTAGTGGGAATGGATACGCAGTATTTT